This T cell receptor (beta chain) was documented in a study of T cells after yellow fever vaccination. Germline CDR1 reads MNHEY; CDR2 reads SMNVEV (reference sequence). The CDR3 is 13 amino acids. Trimming cost V 8 bases and J 4 bases; bases outside gene matches: 2. Each CDR3 protein is one row after TCRdb ran MiXCR on the 5' RACE reads. The sample shows around 46,000 distinct CDR3 sequences, 6% to 8% of them seen only once. In its sample, this clonotype was seen many times. The sample in question was CD8+ T cells sorted from PBMCs, obtained roughly 15 days after the first yellow fever vaccination. This chain uses TRBV27 with TRBJ2-5, with TRBD2 identical over 12 bases. This TCR was sampled from a man between 18 and 29 years old who received the YFV17D yellow fever vaccine. CDR3 nucleotide sequence: TGTGCCAGCTCGACTAGCGGGAGAGAGACCCAGTACTTC. This encodes CASSTSGRETQYF.